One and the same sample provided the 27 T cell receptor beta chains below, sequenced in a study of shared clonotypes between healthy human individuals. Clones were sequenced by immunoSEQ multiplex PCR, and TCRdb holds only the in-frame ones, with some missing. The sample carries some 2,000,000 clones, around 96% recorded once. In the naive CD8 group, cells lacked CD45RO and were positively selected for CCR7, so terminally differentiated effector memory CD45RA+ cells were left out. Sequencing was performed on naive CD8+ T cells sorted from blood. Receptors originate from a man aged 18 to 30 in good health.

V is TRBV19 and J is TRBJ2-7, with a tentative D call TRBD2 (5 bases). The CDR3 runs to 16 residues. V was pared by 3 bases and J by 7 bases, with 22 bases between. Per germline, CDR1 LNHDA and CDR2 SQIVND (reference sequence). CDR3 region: CASSIGGVPGSWEQYF. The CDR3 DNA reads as TGTGCCAGTAGTATTGGTGGAGTTCCGGGGTCGTGGGAGCAGTACTTC.

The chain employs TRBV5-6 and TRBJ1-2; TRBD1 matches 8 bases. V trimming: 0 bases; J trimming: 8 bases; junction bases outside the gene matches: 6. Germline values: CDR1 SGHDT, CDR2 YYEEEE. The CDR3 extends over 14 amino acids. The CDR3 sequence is CASSLGQGARGYTF. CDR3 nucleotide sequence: TGTGCCAGCAGCTTGGGTCAGGGGGCCCGGGGCTACACCTTC.

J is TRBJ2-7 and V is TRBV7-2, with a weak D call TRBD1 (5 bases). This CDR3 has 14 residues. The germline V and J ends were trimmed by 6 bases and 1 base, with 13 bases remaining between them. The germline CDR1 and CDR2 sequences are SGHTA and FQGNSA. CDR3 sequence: CASSYSPGSYEQYF. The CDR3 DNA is TGTGCCAGCAGTTACTCCCCAGGGTCCTACGAGCAGTACTTC.

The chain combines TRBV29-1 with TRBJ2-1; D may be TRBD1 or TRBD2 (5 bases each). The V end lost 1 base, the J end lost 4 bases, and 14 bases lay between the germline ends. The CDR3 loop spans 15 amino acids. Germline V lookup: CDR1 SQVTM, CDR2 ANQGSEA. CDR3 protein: CSVEGSGTDYNEQFF. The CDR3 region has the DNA TGCAGCGTTGAAGGGTCCGGGACGGATTACAATGAGCAGTTCTTC.

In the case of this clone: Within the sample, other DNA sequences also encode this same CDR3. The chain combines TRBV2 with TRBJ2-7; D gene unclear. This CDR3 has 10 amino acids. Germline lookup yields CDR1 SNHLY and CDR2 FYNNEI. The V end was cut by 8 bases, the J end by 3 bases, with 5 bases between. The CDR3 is CASSYYEQYF. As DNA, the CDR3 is TGTGCCAGCTCATACTACGAGCAGTACTTC.

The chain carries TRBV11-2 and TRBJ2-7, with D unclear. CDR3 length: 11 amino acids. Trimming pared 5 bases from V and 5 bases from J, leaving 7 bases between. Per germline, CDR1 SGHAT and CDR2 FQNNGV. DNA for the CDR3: TGTGCCAGCAGCCACCCGGACGAGCAGTACTTC. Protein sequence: CASSHPDEQYF.

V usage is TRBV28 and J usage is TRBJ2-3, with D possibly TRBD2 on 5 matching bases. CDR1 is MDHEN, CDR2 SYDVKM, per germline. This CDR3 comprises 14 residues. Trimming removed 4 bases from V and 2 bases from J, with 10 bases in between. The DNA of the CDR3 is TGTGCCAGCAGTTCTGGACTTAACACAGATACGCAGTATTTT. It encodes CASSSGLNTDTQYF.

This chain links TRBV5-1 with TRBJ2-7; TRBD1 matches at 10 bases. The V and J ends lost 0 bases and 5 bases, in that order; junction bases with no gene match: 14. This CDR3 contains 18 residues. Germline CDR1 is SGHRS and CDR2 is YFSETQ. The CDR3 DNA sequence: TGCGCCAGCAGCTTGGTCGACAGGGGACAGGGGCGACTTAACGAGCAGTACTTC. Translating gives CASSLVDRGQGRLNEQYF.

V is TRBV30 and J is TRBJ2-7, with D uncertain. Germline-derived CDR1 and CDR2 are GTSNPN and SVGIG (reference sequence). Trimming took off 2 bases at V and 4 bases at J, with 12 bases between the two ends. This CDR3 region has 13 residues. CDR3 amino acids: CAWSLGSRYEQYF. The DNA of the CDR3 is TGTGCCTGGAGTTTGGGGTCGAGGTACGAGCAGTACTTC.

The CDR3, as DNA: TGTGCCAGCAGCTTAGCGAAGGAGCAGTACTTC. This translates into CASSLAKEQYF. The chain employs TRBV7-9 and TRBJ2-7; D is unclear. The CDR3 has 11 amino acids. Germline CDR1 SEHNR, CDR2 FQNEAQ (reference sequence). V gave up 0 bases and J gave up 7 bases, with 4 bases separating them.

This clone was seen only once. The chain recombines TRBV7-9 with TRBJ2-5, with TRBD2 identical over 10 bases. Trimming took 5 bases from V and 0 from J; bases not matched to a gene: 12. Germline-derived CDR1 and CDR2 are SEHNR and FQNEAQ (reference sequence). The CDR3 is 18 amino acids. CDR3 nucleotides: TGTGCCAGCAGCCTCAACAGAGTAGCGGGAGGACACCAAGAGACCCAGTACTTC. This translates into CASSLNRVAGGHQETQYF.

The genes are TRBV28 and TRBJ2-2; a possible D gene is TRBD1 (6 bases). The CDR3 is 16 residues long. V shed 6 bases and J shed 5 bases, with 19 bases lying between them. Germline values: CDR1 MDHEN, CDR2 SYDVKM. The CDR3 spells CASSLGAVLNTGELFF. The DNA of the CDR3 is TGTGCCAGCAGCCTGGGGGCGGTCCTTAATACCGGGGAGCTGTTTTTT.

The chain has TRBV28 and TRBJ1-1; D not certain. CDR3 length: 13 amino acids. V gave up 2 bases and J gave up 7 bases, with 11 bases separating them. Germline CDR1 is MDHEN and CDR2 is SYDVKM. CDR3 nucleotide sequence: TGTGCCAGCAGTTTACAGGTCCGGGTTGAAGCTTTCTTT. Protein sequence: CASSLQVRVEAFF.

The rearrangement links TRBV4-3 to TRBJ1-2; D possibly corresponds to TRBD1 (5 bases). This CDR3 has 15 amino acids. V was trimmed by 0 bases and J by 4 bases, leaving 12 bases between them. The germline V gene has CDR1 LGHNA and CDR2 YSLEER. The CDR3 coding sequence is TGCGCCAGCAGCCAAGACTGGGGGGGGTTCTATGGCTACACCTTC. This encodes CASSQDWGGFYGYTF.

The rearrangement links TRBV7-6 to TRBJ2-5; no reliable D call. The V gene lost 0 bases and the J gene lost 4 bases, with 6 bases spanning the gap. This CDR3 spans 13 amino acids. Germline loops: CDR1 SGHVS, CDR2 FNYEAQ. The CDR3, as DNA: TGTGCCAGCAGCTTAGCGTGGGGAGAGACCCAGTACTTC. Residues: CASSLAWGETQYF.

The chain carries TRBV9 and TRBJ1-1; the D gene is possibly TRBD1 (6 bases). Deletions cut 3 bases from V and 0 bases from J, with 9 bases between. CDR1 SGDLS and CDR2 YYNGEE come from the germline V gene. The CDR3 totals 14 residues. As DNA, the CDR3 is TGTGCCAGCAGCGACAGGGACATGAACACTGAAGCTTTCTTT. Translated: CASSDRDMNTEAFF. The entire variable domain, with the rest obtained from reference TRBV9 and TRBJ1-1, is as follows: DSGVTQTPKHLITATGQRVTLRCSPRSGDLSVYWYQQSLDQGLQFLIQYYNGEERAKGNILERFSAQQFPDLHSELNLSSLELGDSALYFCASSDRDMNTEAFFGQGTRLTVV.

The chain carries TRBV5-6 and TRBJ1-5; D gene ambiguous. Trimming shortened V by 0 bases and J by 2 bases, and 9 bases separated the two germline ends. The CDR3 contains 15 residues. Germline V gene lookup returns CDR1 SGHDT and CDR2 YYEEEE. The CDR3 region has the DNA TGTGCCAGCAGCTTGGAAGGGATTGGCAATCAGCCCCAGCATTTT. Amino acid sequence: CASSLEGIGNQPQHF.

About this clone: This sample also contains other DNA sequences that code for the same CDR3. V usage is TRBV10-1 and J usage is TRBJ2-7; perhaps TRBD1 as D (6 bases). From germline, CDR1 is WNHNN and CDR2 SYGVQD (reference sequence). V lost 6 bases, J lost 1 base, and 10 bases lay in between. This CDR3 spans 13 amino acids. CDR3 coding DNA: TGCGCCAGCAGCCAGGGGCCGTCCTACGAGCAGTACTTC. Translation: CASSQGPSYEQYF.

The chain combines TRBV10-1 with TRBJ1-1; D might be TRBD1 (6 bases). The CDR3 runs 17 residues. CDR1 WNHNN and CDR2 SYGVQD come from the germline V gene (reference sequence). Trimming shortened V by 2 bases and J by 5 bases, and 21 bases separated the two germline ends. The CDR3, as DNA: TGCGCCAGCAGTGAGAGGAGTGAGGTGGGGGGCTATACTGAAGCTTTCTTT. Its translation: CASSERSEVGGYTEAFF.

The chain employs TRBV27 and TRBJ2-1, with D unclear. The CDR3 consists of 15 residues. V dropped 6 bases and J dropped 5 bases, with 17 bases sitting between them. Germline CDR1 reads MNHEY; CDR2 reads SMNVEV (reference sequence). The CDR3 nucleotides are TGTGCCAGCAGCCTAATCGGGCAGATGCACAATGAGCAGTTCTTC. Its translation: CASSLIGQMHNEQFF.

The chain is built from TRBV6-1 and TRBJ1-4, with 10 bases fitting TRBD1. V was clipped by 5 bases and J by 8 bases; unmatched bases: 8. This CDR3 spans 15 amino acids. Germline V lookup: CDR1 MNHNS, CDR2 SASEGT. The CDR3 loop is CASSTDRGQGEKLFF. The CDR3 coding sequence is TGTGCCAGCAGTACCGACAGGGGGCAAGGGGAAAAACTGTTTTTT.

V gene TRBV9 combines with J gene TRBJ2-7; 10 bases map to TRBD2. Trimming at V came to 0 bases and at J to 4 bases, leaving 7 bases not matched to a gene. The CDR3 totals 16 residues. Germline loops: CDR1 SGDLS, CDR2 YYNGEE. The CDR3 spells CASSVGLAGFRYEQYF. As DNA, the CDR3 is TGTGCCAGCAGCGTAGGACTAGCGGGCTTTCGTTACGAGCAGTACTTC.

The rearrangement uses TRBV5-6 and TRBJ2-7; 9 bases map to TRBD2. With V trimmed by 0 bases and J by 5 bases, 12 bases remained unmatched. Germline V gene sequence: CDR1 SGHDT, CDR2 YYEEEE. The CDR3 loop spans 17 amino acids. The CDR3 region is CASSLDGAGGPTHEQYF. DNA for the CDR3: TGTGCCAGCAGCTTGGATGGTGCGGGAGGGCCTACCCACGAGCAGTACTTC.

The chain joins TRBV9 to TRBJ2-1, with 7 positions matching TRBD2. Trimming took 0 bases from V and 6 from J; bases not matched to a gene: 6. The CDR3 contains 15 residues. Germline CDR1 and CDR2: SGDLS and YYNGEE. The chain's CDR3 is CASSVGGGSVNEQFF. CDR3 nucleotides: TGTGCCAGCAGCGTAGGGGGCGGGAGTGTCAATGAGCAGTTCTTC.

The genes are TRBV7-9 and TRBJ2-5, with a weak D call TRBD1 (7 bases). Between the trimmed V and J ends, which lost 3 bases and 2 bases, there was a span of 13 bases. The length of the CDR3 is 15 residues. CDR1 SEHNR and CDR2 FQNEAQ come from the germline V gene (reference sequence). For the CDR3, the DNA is TGTGCCAGCAGCTTCTCAGGGGGGCAACAAGAGACCCAGTACTTC. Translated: CASSFSGGQQETQYF. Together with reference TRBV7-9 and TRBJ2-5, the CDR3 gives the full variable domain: DTGVSQNPRHKITKRGQNVTFRCDPISEHNRLYWYRQTLGQGPEFLTYFQNEAQLEKSRLLSDRFSAERPKGSFSTLEIQRTEQGDSAMYLCASSFSGGQQETQYFGPGTRLLVL.

This CDR3 is CASGGGFGNQPQHF. The CDR3 DNA sequence: TGTGCTAGTGGAGGGGGGTTTGGCAATCAGCCCCAGCATTTT. This chain links TRBV12-5 with TRBJ1-5, with TRBD1 as a possible D gene (6 bases). The CDR3 spans 14 residues. From germline, CDR1 is LGHNT and CDR2 FRNRAP. V was pared by 6 bases and J by 2 bases, with 11 bases between.

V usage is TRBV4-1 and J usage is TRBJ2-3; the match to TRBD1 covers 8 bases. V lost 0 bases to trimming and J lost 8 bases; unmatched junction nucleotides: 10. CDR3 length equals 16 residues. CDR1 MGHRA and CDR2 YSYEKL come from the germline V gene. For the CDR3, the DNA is TGCGCCAGCAGCCAAGATATAACCGGGACAGGTGGTACGCAGTATTTT. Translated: CASSQDITGTGGTQYF.